This T cell receptor beta chain emerged from a study of blood T cell repertoires in COVID-19. Study as a whole: The United States, Italy and Spain were the sources of the acute and convalescent COVID-19 samples. T cells, B-cell-depleted T cells, or PBMCs provided the cDNA or gDNA that served as material.

Original processing methods: Nucleated cell number was recorded as an estimate derived from reference gene primer amplification. The data were produced by immunoSEQ multiplex PCR, yet TCRdb's version contains in-frame clones alone and is incomplete. Clone size and the V and J calls come from that table; the DNA yielded D and trimming. This sample yields about 21,000 clones, of which 80% to 90% are seen a single time; more than 6% belongs to the top ten. The CDR3 sequence is 15 residues long. The germline V and J ends were trimmed by 7 bases and 0 bases, with 13 bases remaining between them. Germline CDR1 reads MNHEY; CDR2 reads SVGAGI.

The clonotype was recovered from a human donor in a cohort sampled during active COVID-19. The V and J genes are TRBV6-5 and TRBJ1-3; possibly TRBD1 for D (6 bases). Source material: peripheral blood. The CDR3 reads CASTPTGLSGNTIYF. CDR3 sequence (DNA): TGTGCCAGCACCCCGACAGGCCTCTCTGGAAACACCATATATTTT.